These 7 T cell receptor beta chains were sequenced from one sample in a study of molecular identifiers for immune sequencing clone quantification. TCRdb re-called the PCR reads through MiXCR, storing one row per CDR3 protein. The sample includes approximately 90,000 distinct CDR3 sequences, 21% of them seen just once. The specimen sequenced was naive CD8+ T cells from blood, with Jurkat cell RNA spiked in. Stated subset: FACS-sorted CD8+CD4-CCR7+CD45RA+ naive T cells. These receptors all come from a human donor in good health. Some libraries in this study had Jurkat cell RNA spiked in.

Many counts were recorded for this clonotype. This rearrangement joins TRBV18 to TRBJ2-2; tentatively, D is TRBD2 (6 bases). The CDR3 loop spans 15 amino acids. From germline, CDR1 is KGHSH and CDR2 LQKENI. Trimming took 1 base from V and 4 from J, leaving 10 bases between them. DNA for the CDR3: TGTGCCAGCTCACCACGTACGGGAGTCACCGGGGAGCTGTTTTTT. Amino acid sequence: CASSPRTGVTGELFF.

This clonotype showed up many times. This chain links TRBV6-5 with TRBJ2-7; 8 bases align to TRBD1. Germline V gene sequence: CDR1 MNHEY, CDR2 SVGAGI. V trimming: 6 bases; J trimming: 1 base; junction bases outside the gene matches: 8. This CDR3 comprises 15 residues. In DNA form, the CDR3 reads TGTGCCAGCAGCCCGGGTCAGGGGGCATCCTACGAGCAGTACTTC. Protein: CASSPGQGASYEQYF.

Concerning this clonotype itself: This CDR3 fails to terminate in the conserved phenylalanine or tryptophan, so it likely reflects a read error. The chain is built from TRBV11-2 and TRBJ2-3, with 14 bases aligning to TRBD2. The CDR3 covers 19 residues. Losses at the gene ends were 3 bases for V and 2 bases for J; bases not matched to a gene: 10. Germline-derived CDR1 and CDR2 are SGHAT and FQNNGV. CDR3 sequence (DNA): TGTGCCAGCAGCTTTAACAGCGGACTAGCGGGGGGACCCACAGATACGCAGTATTCT. Translated: CASSFNSGLAGGPTDTQYS.

Concerning this clonotype itself: The conserved phenylalanine or tryptophan is not found at the CDR3 terminus, so this likely reflects a read error. Written as DNA, the CDR3 is TGTGCCAGCAGTGTCTCCCCTGTTGATCTTGGGGGATACGAGCAGTACTAC. Amino acids: CASSVSPVDLGGYEQYY. J is TRBJ2-7 and V is TRBV28, with D perhaps TRBD1 or TRBD2 (5 bases each). Per the germline V gene, CDR1 is MDHEN and CDR2 is SYDVKM. CDR3 size: 17 residues. Between the trimmed V and J ends, which lost 5 bases and 4 bases, there was a span of 24 bases.

This clonotype came up a few times. The gene calls are TRBV24-1 and TRBJ2-3; 9 bases match TRBD2. The CDR3 loop spans 16 amino acids. Unmatched junction bases numbered 6, after V lost 1 base and J lost 5 bases. Germline V lookup: CDR1 KGHDR, CDR2 SFDVKD. The CDR3 DNA reads as TGTGCCACCAGTGATTTTAGCGGGAGCCGGGGAGATACGCAGTATTTT. This gives the protein CATSDFSGSRGDTQYF.

This clonotype was seen repeatedly, ten times or more. The chain is built from TRBV7-9 and TRBJ2-6; TRBD2 matches at 12 bases. The CDR3 sequence is 18 residues long. Germline V gene sequence: CDR1 SEHNR, CDR2 FQNEAQ (reference sequence). J was trimmed by 0 bases and V by 3 bases; bases with no gene match: 3. CDR3 nucleotides: TGTGCCAGCAGCTTTCCGACTAGCGGGGGCTCTGGGGCCAACGTCCTGACTTTC. Translating it yields CASSFPTSGGSGANVLTF.

This clonotype is medium-sized in the sample. The chain has TRBV28 and TRBJ2-7, with D tentatively TRBD2 (6 bases). The CDR3 is 14 amino acids. V dropped 5 bases and J dropped 6 bases, with 17 bases sitting between them. Germline V CDR1 and CDR2: MDHEN, SYDVKM. In DNA form, the CDR3 reads TGTGCCAGCAGTCCGGGACTCGGTGTGGCCGAGCAGTACTTC. This codes for CASSPGLGVAEQYF.